Below, 6 T cell receptor beta chains from the same sample are listed, as sequenced in a study of shared clonotypes between healthy human individuals. Naive CD8 cells lacked CD45RO, underwent positive selection for CCR7 and left out terminally differentiated effector memory CD45RA+ cells. The protocol was immunoSEQ multiplex PCR, while the TCRdb copy is restricted to in-frame clones and leaves out a portion. The profile covers some 2.1 million clones, with over 85% appearing a single time and about 1.7% taken by the ten largest. Specimen: naive CD8+ T cells from PBMCs. The source of these receptors is a man in his late teens or twenties in good health. Some clones in this sample may be carry-over from other donors' samples.

The chain combines TRBV2 with TRBJ2-3, with 10 bases that match TRBD2. The V gene's germline CDR1 is SNHLY and CDR2 FYNNEI. V shed 9 bases, J shed 2 bases, and the junction held 5 bases outside the gene matches. This CDR3 is built from 14 residues. The CDR3 here is CARTSGDLTDTQYF. In DNA, the CDR3 is TGTGCCAGAACTAGCGGGGACCTCACAGATACGCAGTATTTT.

The J gene is TRBJ2-1, the V gene TRBV4-1, with D uncertain. Germline CDR1 and CDR2: MGHRA and YSYEKL. CDR3 length: 12 amino acids. Trimming took off 0 bases at V and 10 bases at J, with 7 bases between the two ends. CDR3 bases: TGCGCCAGCAGCCAAGATGGAAGGGAGCAGTTCTTC. As protein: CASSQDGREQFF.

Worth noting for this clone: The sample carries other DNA sequences with the same CDR3. The rearrangement joins TRBV7-2 to TRBJ2-1; D possibly corresponds to TRBD2 (5 bases). Trimming left V 3 bases short and J 7 bases short, with 10 bases between. CDR1 and CDR2 from the germline V gene are SGHTA and FQGNSA. The CDR3 is 13 amino acids. In DNA, the CDR3 is TGTGCCAGCAGCTTCAGTACTAGTAATGAGCAGTTCTTC. Translation: CASSFSTSNEQFF. Filled out from reference TRBV7-2 and TRBJ2-1, the complete variable domain reads GAGVSQSPSNKVTEKGKDVELRCDPISGHTALYWYRQSLGQGLEFLIYFQGNSAPDKSGLPSDRFSAERTGGSVSTLTIQRTQQEDSAVYLCASSFSTSNEQFFGPGTRLTVL.

The chain couples TRBV29-1 to TRBJ2-1; unclear D gene. V was trimmed by 6 bases and J by 10 bases, leaving 16 bases between them. This CDR3 contains 12 residues. Germline CDR1 SQVTM, CDR2 ANQGSEA. This chain's CDR3 is CSVAKDLLEQFF. The CDR3 coding sequence is TGCAGCGTGGCGAAGGACCTTCTCGAGCAGTTCTTC.

The chain recombines TRBV7-8 with TRBJ2-3, with 14 bases that match TRBD2. The CDR3 has 22 residues. V was pared by 4 bases and J by 3 bases, with 21 bases of the junction left unmatched. Germline assignment: CDR1 SGHVS and CDR2 FQNEAQ. In nucleotides, the CDR3 is TGTGCCAGCAGCTACTTCAGGGGGACGACTAGCGGGAGGGTAGGGAGGACAGATACGCAGTATTTT. Its protein is CASSYFRGTTSGRVGRTDTQYF.

This clone was seen just once. V is TRBV10-3 and J is TRBJ1-1, with 8 nucleotides matching TRBD1. Germline loops: CDR1 ENHRY, CDR2 SYGVKD. This CDR3 is 14 amino acids long. V shed 4 bases and J 2 bases; nucleotides not matched to a gene: 3. CDR3 sequence (DNA): TGTGCCATCAGTGGAGGGACAGGAAACACTGAAGCTTTCTTT. It yields the protein CAISGGTGNTEAFF.